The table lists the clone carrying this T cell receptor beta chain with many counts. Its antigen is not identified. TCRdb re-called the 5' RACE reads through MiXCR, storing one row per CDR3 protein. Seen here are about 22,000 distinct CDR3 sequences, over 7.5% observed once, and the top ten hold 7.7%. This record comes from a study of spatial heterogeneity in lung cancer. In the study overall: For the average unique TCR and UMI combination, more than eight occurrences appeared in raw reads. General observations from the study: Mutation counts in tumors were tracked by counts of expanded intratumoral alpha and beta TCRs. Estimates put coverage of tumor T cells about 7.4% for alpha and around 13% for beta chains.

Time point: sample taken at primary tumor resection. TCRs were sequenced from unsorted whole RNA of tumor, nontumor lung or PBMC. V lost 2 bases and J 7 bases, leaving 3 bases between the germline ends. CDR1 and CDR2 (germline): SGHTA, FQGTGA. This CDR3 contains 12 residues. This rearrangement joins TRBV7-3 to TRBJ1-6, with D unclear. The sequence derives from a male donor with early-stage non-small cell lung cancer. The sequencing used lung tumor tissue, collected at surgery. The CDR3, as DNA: TGTGCCAGCAGCTTACTAAATTCACCCCTCCACTTT. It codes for CASSLLNSPLHF.